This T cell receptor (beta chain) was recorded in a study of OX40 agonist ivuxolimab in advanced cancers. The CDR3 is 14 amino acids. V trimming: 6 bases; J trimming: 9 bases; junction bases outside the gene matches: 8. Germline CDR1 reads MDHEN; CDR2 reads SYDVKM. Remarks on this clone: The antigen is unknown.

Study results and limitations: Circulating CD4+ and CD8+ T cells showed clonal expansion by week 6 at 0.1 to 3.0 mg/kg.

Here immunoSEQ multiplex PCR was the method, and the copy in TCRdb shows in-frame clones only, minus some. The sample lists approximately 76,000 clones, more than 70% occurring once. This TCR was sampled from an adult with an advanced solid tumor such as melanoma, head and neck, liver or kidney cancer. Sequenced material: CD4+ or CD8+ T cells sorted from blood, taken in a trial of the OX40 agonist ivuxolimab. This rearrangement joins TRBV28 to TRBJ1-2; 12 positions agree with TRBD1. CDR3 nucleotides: TGTGCCAGCAGCCTGGGACAGGGGGCTGGGAGCTACACCTTC. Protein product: CASSLGQGAGSYTF.